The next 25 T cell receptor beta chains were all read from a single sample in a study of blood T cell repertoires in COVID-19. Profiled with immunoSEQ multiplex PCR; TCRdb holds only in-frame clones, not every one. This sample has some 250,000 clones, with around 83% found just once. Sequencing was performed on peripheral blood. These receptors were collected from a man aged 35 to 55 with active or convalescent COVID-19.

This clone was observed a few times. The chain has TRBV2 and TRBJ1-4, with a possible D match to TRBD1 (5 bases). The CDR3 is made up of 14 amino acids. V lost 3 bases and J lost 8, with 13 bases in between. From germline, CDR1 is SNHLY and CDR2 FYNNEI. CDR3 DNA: TGTGCCAGCAGTGAGATGGGGGAGGGCGAAAAACTGTTTTTT. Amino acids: CASSEMGEGEKLFF.

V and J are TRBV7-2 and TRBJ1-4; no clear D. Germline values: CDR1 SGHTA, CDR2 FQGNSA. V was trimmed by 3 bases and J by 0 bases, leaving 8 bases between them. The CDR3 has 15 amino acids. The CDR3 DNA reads TGTGCCAGCAGCTTGGGCGTCCCAACTAATGAAAAACTGTTTTTT. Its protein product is CASSLGVPTNEKLFF.

DNA of the CDR3: TGTGCCAGCAGCTCCAATTGGGACAGGGGGCATTTCTTC. Translated, it gives CASSSNWDRGHFF. The chain uses TRBV6-5 and TRBJ2-1; 12 nucleotides align to TRBD1. V shed 6 bases and J 16 bases; nucleotides not matched to a gene: 10. The germline gives CDR1 MNHEY, CDR2 SVGAGI. This CDR3 contains 13 residues.

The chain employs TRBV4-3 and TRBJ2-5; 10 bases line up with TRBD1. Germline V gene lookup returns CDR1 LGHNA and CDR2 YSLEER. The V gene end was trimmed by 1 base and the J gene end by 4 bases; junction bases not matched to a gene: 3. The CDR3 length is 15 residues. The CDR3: CASSQGWTGGETQYF. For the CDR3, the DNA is TGCGCCAGCAGCCAAGGTTGGACAGGGGGAGAGACCCAGTACTTC.

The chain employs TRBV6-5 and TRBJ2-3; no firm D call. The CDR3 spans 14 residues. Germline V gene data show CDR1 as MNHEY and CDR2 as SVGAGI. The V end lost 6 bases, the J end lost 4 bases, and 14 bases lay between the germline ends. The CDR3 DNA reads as TGTGCCAGCAGCGCTAGTTCCCTGGCAGATACGCAGTATTTT. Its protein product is CASSASSLADTQYF.

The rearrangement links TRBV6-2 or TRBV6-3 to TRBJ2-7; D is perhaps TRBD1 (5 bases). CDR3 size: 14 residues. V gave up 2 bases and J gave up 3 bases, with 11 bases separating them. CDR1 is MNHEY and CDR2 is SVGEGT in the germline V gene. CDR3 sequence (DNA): TGTGCCAGCAGTTACATGGGGCCGGGCTACGAGCAGTACTTC. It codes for CASSYMGPGYEQYF.

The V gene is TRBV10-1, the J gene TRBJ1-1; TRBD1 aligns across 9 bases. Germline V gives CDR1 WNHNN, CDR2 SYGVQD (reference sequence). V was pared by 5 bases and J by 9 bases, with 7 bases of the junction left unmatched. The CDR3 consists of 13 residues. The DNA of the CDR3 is TGCGCCAGCAGTCCCGGGACAGGGTATAAAGCTTTCTTT. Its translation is CASSPGTGYKAFF.

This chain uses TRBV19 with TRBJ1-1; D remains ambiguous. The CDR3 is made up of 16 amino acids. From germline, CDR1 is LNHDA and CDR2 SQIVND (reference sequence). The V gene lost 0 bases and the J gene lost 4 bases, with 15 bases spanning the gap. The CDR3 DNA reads TGTGCCAGTAGTATAGATGGTGGAAGTTCGGGCACTGAAGCTTTCTTT. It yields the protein CASSIDGGSSGTEAFF.

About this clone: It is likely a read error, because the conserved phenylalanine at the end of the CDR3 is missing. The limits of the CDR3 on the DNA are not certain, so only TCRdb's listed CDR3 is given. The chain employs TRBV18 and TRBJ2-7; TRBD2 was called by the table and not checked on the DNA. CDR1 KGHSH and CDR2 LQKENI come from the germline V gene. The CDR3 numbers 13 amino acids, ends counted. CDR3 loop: CASSPATLRRVVI.

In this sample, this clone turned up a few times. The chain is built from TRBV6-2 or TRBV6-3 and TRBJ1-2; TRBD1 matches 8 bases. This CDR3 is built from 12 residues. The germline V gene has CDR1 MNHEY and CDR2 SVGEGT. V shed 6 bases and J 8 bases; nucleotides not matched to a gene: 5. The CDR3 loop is CASSYTGGGYTF. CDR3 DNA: TGTGCCAGCAGCTATACAGGGGGAGGCTACACCTTC.

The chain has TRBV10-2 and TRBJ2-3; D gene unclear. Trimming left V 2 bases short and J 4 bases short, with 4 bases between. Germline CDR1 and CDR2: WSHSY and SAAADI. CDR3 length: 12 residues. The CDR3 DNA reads TGCGCCAGCAGTGAGGTAGCAGATACGCAGTATTTT. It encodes CASSEVADTQYF.

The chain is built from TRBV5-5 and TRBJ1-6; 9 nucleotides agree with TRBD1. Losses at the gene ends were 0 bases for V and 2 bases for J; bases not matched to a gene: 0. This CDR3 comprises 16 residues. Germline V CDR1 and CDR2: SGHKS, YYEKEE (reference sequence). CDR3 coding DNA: TGTGCCAGCAGCTTGGGACAGGGGGCCTATAATTCACCCCTCCACTTT. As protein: CASSLGQGAYNSPLHF.

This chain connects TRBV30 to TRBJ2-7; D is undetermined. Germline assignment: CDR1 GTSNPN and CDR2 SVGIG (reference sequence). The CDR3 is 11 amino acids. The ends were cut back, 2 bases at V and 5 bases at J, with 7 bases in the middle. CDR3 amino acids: CAWSKLHEQYF. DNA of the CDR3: TGTGCCTGGAGTAAACTACACGAGCAGTACTTC.

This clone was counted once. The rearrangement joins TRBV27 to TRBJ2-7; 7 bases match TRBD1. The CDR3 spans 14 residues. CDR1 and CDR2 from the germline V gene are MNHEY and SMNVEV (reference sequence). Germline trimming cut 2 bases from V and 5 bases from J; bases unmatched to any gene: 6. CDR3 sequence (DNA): TGTGCCAGCAGTTTAGACAGGGCATCCAACGAGCAGTACTTC. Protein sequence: CASSLDRASNEQYF.

In DNA, the CDR3 is TGTGCCAGCATAGCGGGGAGGCAATACAATGAGCAGTTCTTC. This sequence encodes CASIAGRQYNEQFF. This chain connects TRBV28 to TRBJ2-1; 8 nucleotides line up with TRBD2. CDR3 size: 14 residues. V lost 7 bases, J lost 4 bases, and 6 bases stayed unmatched. Germline V gives CDR1 MDHEN, CDR2 SYDVKM.

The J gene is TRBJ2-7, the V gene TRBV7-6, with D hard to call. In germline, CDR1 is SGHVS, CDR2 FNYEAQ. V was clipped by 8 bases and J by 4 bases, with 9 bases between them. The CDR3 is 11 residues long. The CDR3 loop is CASSREYEQYF. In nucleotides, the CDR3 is TGTGCCAGCTCCCGCGAGTACGAGCAGTACTTC.

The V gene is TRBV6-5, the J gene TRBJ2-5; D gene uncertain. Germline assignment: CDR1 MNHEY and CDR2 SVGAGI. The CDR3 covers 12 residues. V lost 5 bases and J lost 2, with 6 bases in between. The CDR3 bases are TGTGCCAGCAGTAGCTCTCAAGAGACCCAGTACTTC. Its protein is CASSSSQETQYF.

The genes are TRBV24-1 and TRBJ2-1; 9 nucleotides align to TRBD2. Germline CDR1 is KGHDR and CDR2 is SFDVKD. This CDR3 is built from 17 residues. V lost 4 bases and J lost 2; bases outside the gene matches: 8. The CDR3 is CATSDSFGGRAYNEQFF. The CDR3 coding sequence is TGTGCCACCAGTGACTCCTTTGGCGGGAGGGCCTACAATGAGCAGTTCTTC.

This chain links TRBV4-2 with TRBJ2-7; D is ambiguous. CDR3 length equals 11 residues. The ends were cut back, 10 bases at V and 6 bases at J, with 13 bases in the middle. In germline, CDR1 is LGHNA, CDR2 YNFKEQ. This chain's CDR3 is CATVGAGEQYF. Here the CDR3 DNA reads TGTGCCACCGTGGGCGCCGGCGAGCAGTACTTC.

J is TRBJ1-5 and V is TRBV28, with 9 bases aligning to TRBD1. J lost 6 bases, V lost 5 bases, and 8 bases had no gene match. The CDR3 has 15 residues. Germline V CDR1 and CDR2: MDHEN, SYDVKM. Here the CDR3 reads CASSPGDREGQPQHF. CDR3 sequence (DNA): TGTGCCAGCAGTCCCGGGGACAGGGAAGGTCAGCCCCAGCATTTT.

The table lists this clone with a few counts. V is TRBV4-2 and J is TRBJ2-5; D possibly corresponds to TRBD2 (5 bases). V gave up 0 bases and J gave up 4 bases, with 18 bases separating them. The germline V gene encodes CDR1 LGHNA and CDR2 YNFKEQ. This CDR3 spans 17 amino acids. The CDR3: CASSQDPLLTRAETQYF. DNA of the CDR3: TGTGCCAGCAGCCAAGATCCGCTCCTTACTAGAGCAGAGACCCAGTACTTC.

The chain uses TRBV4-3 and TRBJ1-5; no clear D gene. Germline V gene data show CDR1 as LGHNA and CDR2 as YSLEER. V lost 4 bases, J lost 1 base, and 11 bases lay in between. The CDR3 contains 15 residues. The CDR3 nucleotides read TGCGCCAGCAGCCCCTGGCGGGAAAGCAATCAGCCCCAGCATTTT. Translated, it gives CASSPWRESNQPQHF.

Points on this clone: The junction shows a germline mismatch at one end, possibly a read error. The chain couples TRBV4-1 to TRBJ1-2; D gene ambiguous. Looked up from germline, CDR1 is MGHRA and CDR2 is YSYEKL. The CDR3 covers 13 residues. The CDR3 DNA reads TGCGCCCGCAGCCGGGCGGGTGGCTATGGCTACACCTTC. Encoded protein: CARSRAGGYGYTF.

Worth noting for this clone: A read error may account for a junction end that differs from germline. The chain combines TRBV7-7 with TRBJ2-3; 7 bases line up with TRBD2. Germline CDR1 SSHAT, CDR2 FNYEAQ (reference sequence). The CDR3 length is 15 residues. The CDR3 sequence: CASSLGGSYTDTQYF. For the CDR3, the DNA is TGTGCTAGCAGCTTAGGCGGGAGCTACACAGATACGCAGTATTTT.

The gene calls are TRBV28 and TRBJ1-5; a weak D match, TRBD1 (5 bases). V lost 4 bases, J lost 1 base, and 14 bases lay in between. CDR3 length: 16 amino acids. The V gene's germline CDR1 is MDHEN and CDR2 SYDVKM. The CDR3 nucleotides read TGTGCCAGCAGTTCGGAGGGGTTAGGGAGCAATCAGCCCCAGCATTTT. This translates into CASSSEGLGSNQPQHF.